This paragraph reports one TCR beta chain. Its antigen remains unknown. Scientists ran DNA taken from cultured CD4+ T cells through the Oncomine TCR Beta short-read assay for sequencing. Once CD4+ T cells had been cultured, genomic DNA was extracted from them. TCRdb re-called the PCR reads through MiXCR, storing one row per CDR3 protein. The sample lists 9,500 to 15,000 distinct CDR3 sequences, 45% to 55% occurring once. This sample is drawn from a study of vaccination and CD4 T cells after COVID-19. In the study overall: Post-vaccine specimens were obtained a median roughly 70 days after dose two (range 14 to 241). Overlapping spike peptides of SARS-CoV-2, HCoV-NL63, HCoV-OC43 and HCoV-229E stimulated the cells.

Treatment described: roughly 11-day PBMC culture with coronavirus spike peptide pools or control peptides (ViraFEST assay). The CDR3 consists of 11 residues. In germline, CDR1 is KGHSH, CDR2 LQKENI. V lost 3 bases and J lost 3, with 2 bases in between. The TCR originated in a human donor who had recovered from COVID-19. The chain employs TRBV18 and TRBJ1-1; D gene unclear. Sequencing used CD4+ T cells from blood, cultured in vitro. In DNA form, the CDR3 reads TGTGCCAGCTCACCCGACACTGAAGCTTTCTTT. Its translation: CASSPDTEAFF.